This T cell receptor (beta chain) comes out of a study of human T cells and chemical hapten exposure (dated by TCRdb to about 2021). Background on the whole study: Libraries were pooled for sequencing, and per-sample TCR yields varied mainly because of small differences in library volumes within the pool. In alopecia patients, the study followed how the peripheral blood TCR repertoire changed in vivo over primary and secondary sensitization to diphenylcyclopropenone (DPC), a hapten. Both TCR alpha and TCR beta chains were sequenced from each blood RNA sample.

This clonotype appeared many times. Its cognate antigen has yet to be identified. No base qualities exist here, and no much larger clone lies one base off it. Library preparation used RACE. Instrument on record: NextSeq 500. During library preparation, unique molecular identifiers were attached to individual cDNA molecules so that TCRs could be counted quantitatively and reproducibly. Processing in the source paper ran as follows. The median number of TCRs per sample was roughly 94,000, ranging from about 20,000 to 750,000. The Decombinator software suite was used to annotate the V, J and CDR3 of the TCR reads. For PS versus PT1 abundance plots, all samples were subsampled to the same number of TCRs (28,000). TCRs were defined as expanded if absent before sensitization and observed at least eight times at the 2-week time point. The public reads were run again by TCRdb, first through fastp at Q25 and then through MiXCR, and only productive beta chains were kept. Identical CDR3 protein sequences are pooled into one entry, listed with their most common genes and DNA. The V and J calls and clone size are TCRdb's, not the authors'. Counted in this sample were about 77,000 distinct CDR3 sequences; approximately 8.6% of them appeared once. The ten largest clones represent 1.5% to 2% of the sample.

What the authors observed across the whole study: After repeated subsampling, changes were observed in the strength of the expansion versus patch-test correlation and in the threshold at which the correlation became significant. DPC sensitization did not change how many TCRs were above 1 in 1000 frequency, and no evidence was found of alterations in global repertoire structure.

The CDR3 numbers 15 residues from cysteine through phenylalanine. Just the 45-base CDR3 DNA is kept, in frame starting at base 1. The V and J ends are trimmed by 4 bases and 7 bases, leaving 16 bases between them. The germline V gene specifies SNHLY as CDR1 and FYNNEI as CDR2. Taken with the paper, the label for time point translates to: healthy volunteer bleed at 6 weeks. Unfractionated whole blood was collected in Tempus Blood RNA tubes, and total RNA was extracted from that blood. As TCR sequencing controls, five healthy volunteers were used, with blood taken at day 0, 2 weeks and 6 weeks. Sequencing was done on a sample of whole blood. The TCR comes from a female donor in good health. Some clones in this sample may be carry-over from other donors' samples. The chain joins TRBV2 to TRBJ2-2; the D gene is possibly TRBD1, with 6 bases matching. CDR3 loop: CASSARGPEGGELFF. The DNA is as follows: TGTGCCAGCAGTGCCAGGGGCCCTGAAGGCGGGGAGCTGTTTTTT.